This TCR beta chain was captured by sequencing in a study of shared clonotypes between healthy human individuals. The CDR3 has 14 residues. CDR1 is SQVTM, CDR2 ANQGSEA, per germline. Trimming took off 6 bases at V and 6 bases at J, with 18 bases between the two ends. This clone was seen just once. Its antigen is currently unknown. Study conclusions and caveats: Generally, estimated richness proved larger in naive subsets than it did in memory subsets.

The repertoire was sequenced with immunoSEQ multiplex PCR; TCRdb's copy has only in-frame clones and lacks some. This table holds 2 million or so clones, less than 95% found once. CD45RO-negative CD8 cells positively selected for CCR7 made up the naive population, which excluded terminally differentiated effector memory CD45RA+ cells. V usage is TRBV29-1 and J usage is TRBJ2-1, with D unclear. The sequencing input was naive CD8+ T cells sorted from blood. The source of this sequence is a man aged 18 to 30 in good health. As DNA, the CDR3 is TGCAGCGTGGGCCTAACCGGGCCCCTCAATGAGCAGTTCTTC. Encoded protein: CSVGLTGPLNEQFF.